This entry lists 28 T cell receptor beta chains sequenced from one sample in a study of CD8+ T cells in alopecia areata (dated by TCRdb to between 2017 and 2018). Receptor libraries were prepared by the immunoSEQ multiplex PCR assay. RNA was extracted from all samples and reverse transcribed into cDNA as template for TCR sequencing. TCRdb's version of the immuneACCESS table is confined to in-frame rearrangements and falls short of the full clone set. An unresolved V gene accounts for under half of the shortfall where checked; the remainder is of unknown origin. Within this sample are roughly 250,000 clones, with roughly two thirds of them counted one time only. 1% to 1.5% of the sample goes to the ten largest clones. The sample's time point label, in plain terms: baseline before oral tofacitinib. The source material was CD4+ T cells sorted from blood, sampled at week 0. The source is a human donor with alopecia areata.

V and J are TRBV11-2 and TRBJ2-7, with 8 bases lining up with TRBD1. This CDR3 comprises 15 residues. V shed 5 bases and J 3 bases; nucleotides not matched to a gene: 9. CDR1 is SGHAT and CDR2 is FQNNGV in the germline V gene. CDR3 sequence (DNA): TGTGCCAGCAGCCCCAGACAGGGGCCGAACTACGAGCAGTACTTC. It codes for CASSPRQGPNYEQYF. Using reference TRBV11-2 and TRBJ2-7 for the parts outside the CDR3, the full variable domain is EAGVAQSPRYKIIEKRQSVAFWCNPISGHATLYWYQQILGQGPKLLIQFQNNGVVDDSQLPKDRFSAERLKGVDSTLKIQPAKLEDSAVYLCASSPRQGPNYEQYFGPGTRLTVT.

This clone was seen a few times. The J gene is TRBJ2-3, the V gene TRBV30, with a possible D match to TRBD2 (6 bases). The CDR3 totals 15 residues. The germline V gene has CDR1 GTSNPN and CDR2 SVGIG (reference sequence). Trimming left V 5 bases short and J 2 bases short, with 17 bases between. The CDR3 loop reads CAWAEMGGNTDTQYF. CDR3 DNA sequence: TGTGCCTGGGCTGAGATGGGGGGAAACACAGATACGCAGTATTTT.

The J gene is TRBJ1-2, the V gene TRBV5-1; 8 nucleotides match TRBD1. The CDR3 runs to 18 residues. Germline lookup yields CDR1 SGHRS and CDR2 YFSETQ. V was clipped by 1 base and J by 2 bases; unmatched bases: 13. CDR3 in amino acids: CASSLWSGQGPLNYGYTF. CDR3 sequence (DNA): TGCGCCAGCAGCTTGTGGTCCGGACAGGGTCCATTAAACTATGGCTACACCTTC.

This CDR3 reads CASSTRDKRHLYNEQFF. CDR3 nucleotides: TGTGCCAGCAGCACCCGGGACAAGCGGCATCTTTACAATGAGCAGTTCTTC. The chain couples TRBV7-9 to TRBJ2-1; weak D call: TRBD1 (6 bases). The CDR3 sequence is 17 residues long. Germline CDR1 reads SEHNR; CDR2 reads FQNEAQ (reference sequence). The germline V and J ends were trimmed by 5 bases and 4 bases, with 21 bases remaining between them.

Only a few counts were recorded for this clone. The same CDR3 also results from other DNA sequences found in this sample. The V and J genes are TRBV5-1 and TRBJ2-5, with TRBD1 matching 8 bases. This CDR3 has 14 residues. The germline V gene encodes CDR1 SGHRS and CDR2 YFSETQ. V shed 4 bases, J shed 4 bases, and the junction held 6 bases outside the gene matches. The CDR3 coding sequence is TGCGCCAGCAGCCTGGCCGGACAGGGAGAGACCCAGTACTTC. Amino acids: CASSLAGQGETQYF.

The chain employs TRBV10-3 and TRBJ2-7; D may be TRBD2 (5 bases). V shed 4 bases and J shed 1 base, with 11 bases lying between them. Germline V lookup: CDR1 ENHRY, CDR2 SYGVKD. The CDR3 is 14 residues long. The CDR3 sequence: CAISGTSESYEQYF. The DNA of the CDR3 is TGTGCCATCAGTGGCACTAGTGAGTCCTACGAGCAGTACTTC.

CDR3 loop: CAWRKGSTEAFF. CDR3 bases: TGTGCCTGGAGAAAGGGTTCAACTGAAGCTTTCTTT. The rearrangement links TRBV30 to TRBJ1-1; no clear D. V gave up 3 bases and J gave up 5 bases, with 10 bases separating them. Germline assignment: CDR1 GTSNPN and CDR2 SVGIG (reference sequence). The CDR3 consists of 12 residues.

The gene calls are TRBV2 and TRBJ2-1, with 9 bases matching TRBD1. J was trimmed by 8 bases and V by 5 bases; bases with no gene match: 7. CDR1 SNHLY and CDR2 FYNNEI come from the germline V gene. The CDR3 covers 14 residues. This chain's CDR3 is CASSIRTGVDEQFF. The CDR3 bases are TGTGCCAGCAGTATTCGGACAGGGGTCGATGAGCAGTTCTTC.

This clone was observed a handful of times. This rearrangement joins TRBV18 to TRBJ2-2; TRBD2 matches 8 bases. This CDR3 has 15 amino acids. With V trimmed by 2 bases and J by 3 bases, 2 bases remained unmatched. Germline CDR1 and CDR2: KGHSH and LQKENI. CDR3 protein: CASSPSGGDTGELFF. For the CDR3, the DNA is TGTGCCAGCTCACCAAGCGGGGGAGACACCGGGGAGCTGTTTTTT.

V gene TRBV7-9 combines with J gene TRBJ1-4; unclear D gene. V gave up 2 bases and J gave up 5 bases, with 12 bases separating them. The CDR3 is 15 residues long. Germline CDR1 and CDR2: SEHNR and FQNEAQ (reference sequence). The DNA of the CDR3 is TGTGCCAGCAGCTTATTTGGGGTGGAAAATGAAAAACTGTTTTTT. It yields the protein CASSLFGVENEKLFF.

This clone was found once. CDR3: CSVSSSNYGYTF. In DNA, the CDR3 is TGCAGCGTCTCATCATCTAACTATGGCTACACCTTC. The chain carries TRBV29-1 and TRBJ1-2; D gene ambiguous. Germline V lookup: CDR1 SQVTM, CDR2 ANQGSEA. Between the trimmed V and J ends, which lost 6 bases and 0 bases, there was a span of 8 bases. This CDR3 is 12 amino acids long. Full variable domain (missing parts from reference TRBV29-1 and TRBJ1-2): SAVISQKPSRDICQRGTSLTIQCQVDSQVTMMFWYRQQPGQSLTLIATANQGSEATYESGFVIDKFPISRPNLTFSTLTVSNMSPEDSSIYLCSVSSSNYGYTFGSGTRLTVV.

The J gene is TRBJ1-2, the V gene TRBV29-1; 7 bases are a match to TRBD1. CDR3 length: 12 amino acids. Losses at the gene ends were 7 bases for V and 6 bases for J; bases not matched to a gene: 8. CDR1 and CDR2 (germline): SQVTM, ANQGSEA. This chain's CDR3 is CSGGTGVDGYTF. CDR3 sequence (DNA): TGCAGCGGTGGTACAGGGGTCGATGGCTACACCTTC.

The rearrangement uses TRBV6-5 and TRBJ1-1; D not certain. This CDR3 has 15 residues. CDR1 and CDR2 from the germline V gene are MNHEY and SVGAGI. The germline V and J ends were trimmed by 5 bases and 7 bases, with 20 bases remaining between them. CDR3 coding DNA: TGTGCCAGCAGTCGATGGAACGGTGAACAGATTGAAGCTTTCTTT. Protein: CASSRWNGEQIEAFF.

This chain connects TRBV30 to TRBJ2-7, with TRBD2 matching over 12 bases. CDR3 length: 16 amino acids. Trimming took 2 bases from V and 5 from J; bases not matched to a gene: 10. The V gene's germline CDR1 is GTSNPN and CDR2 SVGIG (reference sequence). The CDR3 region has the DNA TGTGCCTGGAGTCGGATCCCTCTAGCGGGGGGGCACGAGCAGTACTTC. Protein: CAWSRIPLAGGHEQYF.

The chain employs TRBV30 and TRBJ2-1, with D perhaps TRBD1 or TRBD2 (6 bases each). Germline lookup yields CDR1 GTSNPN and CDR2 SVGIG (reference sequence). V was cut by 2 bases and J by 9 bases, with 14 bases left in between. CDR3 length equals 13 residues. For the CDR3, the DNA is TGTGCCTGGAGTCCTATAGGGGGAGGTGAGCAGTTCTTC. It codes for CAWSPIGGGEQFF.

The V and J genes are TRBV30 and TRBJ2-1; tentatively, D is TRBD1 (5 bases). Germline CDR1 GTSNPN, CDR2 SVGIG (reference sequence). Trimming removed 0 bases at V and 3 bases at J, with 12 bases between. CDR3 length: 15 amino acids. CDR3 DNA: TGTGCCTGGAGTGTAGGGGCGTCCGTCTACAATGAGCAGTTCTTC. Translating it yields CAWSVGASVYNEQFF. Full variable domain (remainder filled in from reference TRBV30 and TRBJ2-1): SQTIHQWPATLVQPVGSPLSLECTVEGTSNPNLYWYRQAAGRGLQLLFYSVGIGQISSEVPQNLSASRPQDRQFILSSKKLLLSDSGFYLCAWSVGASVYNEQFFGPGTRLTVL.

CDR3 DNA: TGTGCCTGGAGGTCGCTTTCCTCTGGAAACACCATATATTTT. Its translation is CAWRSLSSGNTIYF. V usage is TRBV30 and J usage is TRBJ1-3, with D uncertain. The germline gives CDR1 GTSNPN, CDR2 SVGIG (reference sequence). V was pared by 3 bases and J by 0 bases, with 9 bases between. The CDR3 loop spans 14 amino acids.

The chain links TRBV29-1 to TRBJ2-7; 8 nucleotides align to TRBD1. The CDR3 runs to 13 residues. The ends lost 3 bases at V and 7 bases at J; junction bases unmatched: 8. Germline loops: CDR1 SQVTM, CDR2 ANQGSEA. CDR3 in amino acids: CSVEGQGAIEQYF. Here the CDR3 DNA reads TGCAGCGTTGAGGGTCAGGGGGCGATTGAGCAGTACTTC.

The chain joins TRBV19 to TRBJ1-2; 8 nucleotides line up with TRBD1. Per the germline V gene, CDR1 is LNHDA and CDR2 is SQIVND (reference sequence). This CDR3 has 15 residues. J gave up 3 bases and V 6 bases, and 9 bases lay outside the gene matches. The CDR3 is CASRNRLQGDYGYTF. The CDR3 DNA reads as TGTGCCAGTAGGAACCGCCTACAGGGGGACTATGGCTACACCTTC.

The chain couples TRBV6-5 to TRBJ1-6; 7 bases agree with TRBD1. The germline gives CDR1 MNHEY, CDR2 SVGAGI. The CDR3 consists of 15 residues. The J segment lost 0 bases and the V segment lost 5 bases, leaving 1 base of the junction unmatched. CDR3 in DNA: TGTGCCAGCAGTCGGGACAGCTCCTATAATTCACCCCTCCACTTT. Translation gives CASSRDSSYNSPLHF.

This chain joins TRBV27 and TRBJ2-5; 8 bases are a match to TRBD1. The end of the DNA is better explained by TRBJ2-7, so the J call may be wrong. In germline, CDR1 is MNHEY, CDR2 SMNVEV (reference sequence). This CDR3 has 15 residues. The CDR3 nucleotides read TGTGCCAGCAGTTTATCTCAGGGGGCGTACTACGAGCAGTACTTC. It is translated as CASSLSQGAYYEQYF.

V is TRBV5-6 and J is TRBJ2-2; TRBD2 agrees at 8 bases. With 5 bases clipped from V and 5 bases from J, the junction kept 11 bases outside the gene matches. The CDR3 is 16 amino acids. Germline CDR1 is SGHDT and CDR2 is YYEEEE. The CDR3 spells CASSPTTSGGTGELFF. The CDR3 nucleotides are TGTGCCAGCAGTCCGACCACTAGCGGTGGAACCGGGGAGCTGTTTTTT.

This clone was detected only a few times. The chain carries TRBV30 and TRBJ2-7, with D perhaps matching TRBD2 (6 bases). Looked up from germline, CDR1 is GTSNPN and CDR2 is SVGIG (reference sequence). CDR3 length equals 16 residues. V was trimmed by 3 bases and J by 2 bases, leaving 20 bases between them. CDR3 nucleotides: TGTGCCTGGAGCGTAACCCACGGGACTCACACCTACGAGCAGTACTTC. Translation gives CAWSVTHGTHTYEQYF.

This clone appeared a few times. V gene TRBV25-1 combines with J gene TRBJ2-7; the D gene is possibly TRBD2 (5 bases). Germline loops: CDR1 MGHDK, CDR2 SYGVNS. CDR3 length equals 14 residues. V lost 2 bases and J lost 3, with 11 bases in between. CDR3 in amino acids: CASSEAGLNYEQYF. The CDR3 nucleotides read TGTGCCAGCAGTGAAGCAGGACTCAACTACGAGCAGTACTTC.

V is TRBV5-4 and J is TRBJ2-5; 9 bases map to TRBD1. The CDR3 totals 14 residues. V gave up 4 bases and J gave up 4 bases; unmatched junction bases: 5. In germline, CDR1 is SGHNT, CDR2 YYREEE (reference sequence). The CDR3 protein is CASSPGTGRETQYF. CDR3 DNA: TGTGCCAGCAGCCCCGGGACAGGGAGAGAGACCCAGTACTTC.

The chain recombines TRBV4-3 with TRBJ2-7, with 7 bases matching TRBD2. V lost 2 bases and J lost 5; bases outside the gene matches: 6. The CDR3 totals 14 residues. CDR1 LGHNA and CDR2 YSLEER come from the germline V gene. Here the CDR3 reads CASSQIPGGNEQYF. The CDR3 DNA reads TGCGCCAGCAGCCAAATACCCGGGGGGAACGAGCAGTACTTC.

The chain recombines TRBV7-9 with TRBJ2-5; the D gene is possibly TRBD1 (5 bases). Per the germline V gene, CDR1 is SEHNR and CDR2 is FQNEAQ (reference sequence). The CDR3 is 15 amino acids. Between the trimmed V and J ends, which lost 3 bases and 1 base, there was a span of 12 bases. The DNA of the CDR3 is TGTGCCAGCAGCTTGGTTGGCAGGGCCCAAGAGACCCAGTACTTC. This encodes CASSLVGRAQETQYF.

This chain joins TRBV7-2 and TRBJ2-5; a weak D match, TRBD1 (6 bases). The CDR3 runs to 14 residues. Between the trimmed V and J ends, which lost 0 bases and 4 bases, there was a span of 9 bases. The V gene's germline CDR1 is SGHTA and CDR2 FQGNSA. The DNA of the CDR3 is TGTGCCAGCAGCTTAGCGGGGGCCGGAGAGACCCAGTACTTC. It specifies CASSLAGAGETQYF.